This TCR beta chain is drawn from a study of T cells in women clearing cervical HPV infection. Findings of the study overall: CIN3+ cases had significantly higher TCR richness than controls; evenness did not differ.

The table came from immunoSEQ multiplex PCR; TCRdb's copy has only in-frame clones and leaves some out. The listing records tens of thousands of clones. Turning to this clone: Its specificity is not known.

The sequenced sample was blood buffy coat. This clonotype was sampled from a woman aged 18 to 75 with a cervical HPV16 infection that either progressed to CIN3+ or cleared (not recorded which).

CDR3 region: CAWSPPGGGQYGQYF. The covered CDR3 bases are TGTGCCTGGAGTCCACCCGGGGGGGGCCAATATGGT. V is TRBV30 and J is TRBJ2-4, with 8 bases matching TRBD2. The sequenced fragment ends 3 residues before the CDR3 boundary, so the rest is inferred from the germline J gene. Per germline, CDR1 GTSNPN and CDR2 SVGIG (reference sequence). The CDR3 covers 15 residues.